The next 28 T cell receptor beta chains were all read from a single sample in a study of vaccination effects on CD4 cells after COVID-19. Antigens of these TCRs are unknown. The protocol was immunoSEQ multiplex PCR, while the TCRdb copy is restricted to in-frame clones and leaves out a portion. Altogether 14,000 or so clones are present, roughly 80% being singletons, with the ten largest covering less than 20%. With the ViraFEST assay, the study expanded antigen-specific CD4+ T cells using viral peptide pools, then sequenced them. Scientists isolated CD4+ T cells after an approximately 10-day culture period ended. Documented for the person is a PCR-confirmed SARS-CoV-2 infection occurring between March and December 2020. The cohort was immunized with two doses of either the BNT162b2 or mRNA-1273 vaccine. Sequencing used CD4+ T cells from PBMCs cultured with SARS-CoV-2 spike peptides, obtained after COVID-19 vaccination. All receptors derive from a human donor who had a prior SARS-CoV-2 infection.

In its sample, this clone was seen once. For the CDR3, the DNA is TGTGCTAGTGGTTTGTCTCACAGGGGGCCCTTGAACACTGAAGCTTTCTTT. It specifies CASGLSHRGPLNTEAFF. The V and J genes are TRBV12-5 and TRBJ1-1, with 9 nucleotides matching TRBD1. The CDR3 length is 17 residues. Germline CDR1 LGHNT, CDR2 FRNRAP. Trimming took 2 bases from V and 0 from J; bases not matched to a gene: 7.

The sample holds a few counts of this clone. J is TRBJ1-4 and V is TRBV2; D is perhaps TRBD1 (6 bases). The CDR3 sequence is 14 residues long. Germline CDR1 and CDR2: SNHLY and FYNNEI. V was trimmed by 6 bases and J by 4 bases, leaving 12 bases between them. CDR3 protein: CASRKGGSNEKLFF. CDR3 coding DNA: TGTGCCAGCAGGAAGGGGGGAAGTAATGAAAAACTGTTTTTT.

The chain joins TRBV7-2 to TRBJ2-7; TRBD2 agrees at 12 bases. CDR3 length: 16 residues. With 2 bases clipped from V and 9 bases from J, the junction kept 11 bases outside the gene matches. Germline V gene data show CDR1 as SGHTA and CDR2 as FQGNSA. The CDR3 bases are TGTGCCAGCAGCTTAAGGGGGACTAGCGGGTTTGTCGGGCAGTACTTC. Its translation: CASSLRGTSGFVGQYF. The variable domain in full, completed from reference TRBV7-2 and TRBJ2-7, reads GAGVSQSPSNKVTEKGKDVELRCDPISGHTALYWYRQSLGQGLEFLIYFQGNSAPDKSGLPSDRFSAERTGGSVSTLTIQRTQQEDSAVYLCASSLRGTSGFVGQYFGPGTRLTVT.

This clone was seen a few times. V and J are TRBV5-4 and TRBJ2-7, with D perhaps matching TRBD2 (6 bases). V was shortened by 4 bases and J by 4 bases, with 18 bases between the two germline ends. Germline V gene sequence: CDR1 SGHNT, CDR2 YYREEE (reference sequence). The CDR3 runs 15 residues. CDR3 coding DNA: TGTGCCAGCAGCGAGGTGAATAAGGGAGGATACGAGCAGTACTTC. It specifies CASSEVNKGGYEQYF.

The rearrangement uses TRBV15 and TRBJ2-1; 13 bases match TRBD2. This CDR3 comprises 16 residues. Trimming cost V 0 bases and J 9 bases; bases outside gene matches: 5. Germline CDR1 reads LNHNV; CDR2 reads YYDKDF (reference sequence). The CDR3: CATSRDGLAGALEQFF. Here the CDR3 DNA reads TGTGCCACCAGCAGAGATGGACTAGCGGGAGCCCTTGAGCAGTTCTTC.

The chain is built from TRBV7-9 and TRBJ2-3; TRBD2 aligns across 7 bases. V lost 5 bases and J lost 0; bases outside the gene matches: 8. The CDR3 loop spans 16 amino acids. Germline V gives CDR1 SEHNR, CDR2 FQNEAQ (reference sequence). Written as DNA, the CDR3 is TGTGCCAGCAGCCACCCTAGCGGCCCTAGCACAGATACGCAGTATTTT. Amino acids: CASSHPSGPSTDTQYF.

This chain connects TRBV10-3 to TRBJ2-2; 7 nucleotides agree with TRBD1. The CDR3 is 14 amino acids. Germline CDR1 and CDR2: ENHRY and SYGVKD. V lost 9 bases, J lost 5 bases, and 9 bases stayed unmatched. The CDR3 loop reads CAISEDRLTGELFF. Written as DNA, the CDR3 is TGTGCCATAAGCGAGGACAGGCTGACCGGGGAGCTGTTTTTT.

V and J are TRBV5-1 and TRBJ2-3; 15 bases fit TRBD2. The germline gives CDR1 SGHRS, CDR2 YFSETQ. CDR3 length equals 17 residues. The junction had 6 bases not matched to a gene; V was cut back by 4 bases and J by 3 bases. The CDR3 is CASSVGLAGGTTDTQYF. CDR3 coding DNA: TGCGCCAGCAGCGTGGGACTAGCGGGGGGAACAACAGATACGCAGTATTTT.

This chain's CDR3 is CASSRGTSGGDTQYF. Written as DNA, the CDR3 is TGTGCCAGCAGTCGCGGGACTAGCGGGGGAGATACGCAGTATTTT. The chain is built from TRBV5-4 and TRBJ2-3; 14 positions agree with TRBD2. The CDR3 contains 15 residues. Germline CDR1 is SGHNT and CDR2 is YYREEE (reference sequence). J gave up 5 bases and V 5 bases, and 4 bases lay outside the gene matches.

The chain carries TRBV11-3 and TRBJ2-3; 9 nucleotides match TRBD2. J lost 11 bases, V lost 6 bases, and 9 bases had no gene match. The CDR3 is 13 residues long. Germline CDR1 SGHNT, CDR2 YENEEA. The CDR3 coding sequence is TGTGCCAGCAGTCGTTCCGGGACTAGCATGCAGTATTTT. Residues: CASSRSGTSMQYF.

This clone was counted between two and nine times. V usage is TRBV4-2 and J usage is TRBJ2-7; the match to TRBD1 covers 7 bases. Germline loops: CDR1 LGHNA, CDR2 YNFKEQ. This CDR3 has 14 residues. The V gene end was trimmed by 3 bases and the J gene end by 4 bases; junction bases not matched to a gene: 6. The CDR3 DNA reads as TGTGCCAGCAGCCACGAACCGACAGGGTACGAGCAGTACTTC. Amino acids: CASSHEPTGYEQYF.

CDR3 residues: CASSVAGGLSYEQYF. CDR3 DNA sequence: TGTGCCAGCAGTGTAGCGGGAGGACTCTCCTACGAGCAGTACTTC. The rearrangement links TRBV6-2 or TRBV6-3 to TRBJ2-7, with 10 bases identical to TRBD2. Trimming cost V 5 bases and J 0 bases; bases outside gene matches: 4. CDR1 is MNHEY and CDR2 is SVGEGT in the germline V gene. The CDR3 covers 15 residues.

The genes are TRBV6-5 and TRBJ1-1, with 10 bases aligning to TRBD1. This CDR3 spans 16 amino acids. V gave up 2 bases and J gave up 7 bases; unmatched junction bases: 10. Germline V lookup: CDR1 MNHEY, CDR2 SVGAGI. This CDR3 is CASSYMGQGTLLEAFF. Here the CDR3 DNA reads TGTGCCAGCAGTTACATGGGACAGGGGACTTTACTTGAAGCTTTCTTT.

This rearrangement joins TRBV5-6 to TRBJ2-6; D is unresolved. V lost 0 bases and J lost 0, with 4 bases in between. This CDR3 is built from 15 residues. Germline CDR1 reads SGHDT; CDR2 reads YYEEEE. CDR3 DNA sequence: TGTGCCAGCAGCTTGGGAGTCTCTGGGGCCAACGTCCTGACTTTC. Its translation: CASSLGVSGANVLTF.

V gene TRBV6-2 or TRBV6-3 combines with J gene TRBJ2-1, with TRBD2 as a possible D gene (7 bases). Trimming cost V 8 bases and J 2 bases, with 22 bases left between them. The CDR3 covers 17 residues. Germline V CDR1 and CDR2: MNHEY, SVGEGT. CDR3 sequence: CASRPPGAGDTYNEQFF. The DNA for the CDR3 is TGTGCCAGCCGCCCACCGGGGGCGGGAGATACCTACAATGAGCAGTTCTTC.

The chain recombines TRBV6-2 or TRBV6-3 with TRBJ2-7; D is perhaps TRBD2 (6 bases). The CDR3 consists of 16 residues. The V gene lost 2 bases and the J gene lost 4 bases, with 18 bases spanning the gap. Germline V gene data show CDR1 as MNHEY and CDR2 as SVGEGT. The DNA for the CDR3 is TGTGCCAGCAGTTACCCCCGGGGTCGGGGGAGTTACGAGCAGTACTTC. Its protein is CASSYPRGRGSYEQYF.

This chain joins TRBV7-8 and TRBJ1-1, with TRBD1 as a possible D gene (5 bases). Trimming shortened V by 6 bases and J by 7 bases, and 15 bases separated the two germline ends. This CDR3 is 13 amino acids long. CDR1 SGHVS and CDR2 FQNEAQ come from the germline V gene. The CDR3 reads CASRGVGGGEAFF. CDR3 bases: TGTGCCAGCAGAGGGGTGGGTGGCGGTGAAGCTTTCTTT.

The V gene is TRBV10-3, the J gene TRBJ2-3; D may be TRBD2 (6 bases). The CDR3 has 14 residues. Deletions cut 3 bases from V and 0 bases from J, with 7 bases between. Germline CDR1 and CDR2: ENHRY and SYGVKD. CDR3 sequence reads: CAISDSGSTDTQYF. As DNA, the CDR3 is TGTGCCATCAGTGATAGCGGTAGCACAGATACGCAGTATTTT.

The chain recombines TRBV29-1 with TRBJ1-1, with D unclear. Germline V lookup: CDR1 SQVTM, CDR2 ANQGSEA. Between the trimmed V and J ends, which lost 7 bases and 1 base, there was a span of 13 bases. This CDR3 is built from 13 residues. CDR3 protein: CSAAEGTNTEAFF. CDR3 bases: TGCAGCGCCGCGGAGGGAACGAACACTGAAGCTTTCTTT.

The DNA for the CDR3 is TGTGCCAGTAGCCTATCCCTGGGGCAGCGTCGGGATCAGCCCCAGCATTTT. This translates into CASSLSLGQRRDQPQHF. The rearrangement joins TRBV19 to TRBJ1-5, with D possibly matching TRBD1 (5 bases). Trimming took 6 bases from V and 5 from J, leaving 23 bases between them. Germline CDR1 is LNHDA and CDR2 is SQIVND (reference sequence). This CDR3 comprises 17 residues.

The V gene is TRBV2, the J gene TRBJ2-1, with a possible D match to TRBD2 (5 bases). The germline V gene encodes CDR1 SNHLY and CDR2 FYNNEI. Trimming removed 8 bases at V and 4 bases at J, with 9 bases between. The CDR3 extends over 12 amino acids. The CDR3 DNA reads as TGTGCCAGCCTAGCCCAATACAATGAGCAGTTCTTC. Residues: CASLAQYNEQFF.

The chain uses TRBV19 and TRBJ2-1; the D gene is possibly TRBD2 (5 bases). Looked up from germline, CDR1 is LNHDA and CDR2 is SQIVND (reference sequence). This CDR3 has 14 amino acids. The V end lost 6 bases, the J end lost 4 bases, and 13 bases lay between the germline ends. The CDR3 protein is CASSIGNAYNEQFF. The CDR3 DNA is TGTGCCAGTAGCATCGGGAACGCTTACAATGAGCAGTTCTTC.

The chain employs TRBV7-8 and TRBJ2-2; 7 nucleotides match TRBD1. V lost 2 bases, J lost 3 bases, and 6 bases stayed unmatched. Germline V lookup: CDR1 SGHVS, CDR2 FQNEAQ. This CDR3 spans 16 amino acids. The CDR3 DNA reads as TGTGCCAGCAGCTTAAGGGGGCAGGTATACACCGGGGAGCTGTTTTTT. Its translation: CASSLRGQVYTGELFF.

The V gene is TRBV6-2 or TRBV6-3, the J gene TRBJ2-5; D ambiguous. V gave up 5 bases and J gave up 1 base, with 2 bases separating them. The CDR3 is made up of 11 amino acids. CDR1 and CDR2 (germline): MNHEY, SVGEGT. CDR3 loop: CASSSQETQYF. The CDR3 DNA reads TGTGCCAGCAGTAGCCAAGAGACCCAGTACTTC.

The rearrangement uses TRBV25-1 and TRBJ1-6; D unresolved. Trimming took off 5 bases at V and 4 bases at J, with 9 bases between the two ends. The CDR3 runs 14 residues. CDR1 is MGHDK and CDR2 is SYGVNS in the germline V gene. CDR3 sequence: CASSLTVYNSPLHF. The CDR3 nucleotides read TGTGCCAGCAGTCTAACGGTTTATAATTCACCCCTCCACTTT.

The V call is TRBV3-1 (or the pseudogene TRBV3-2), the J call TRBJ2-3, with 10 bases matching TRBD2. The CDR3 sequence is 15 residues long. The germline V gene has CDR1 LGHDT and CDR2 YNNKEL (reference sequence). V shed 5 bases, J shed 1 base, and the junction held 3 bases outside the gene matches. In DNA, the CDR3 is TGTGCCAGCAGCTTCACTAGCGGGGGCACAGATACGCAGTATTTT. Its translation is CASSFTSGGTDTQYF.

V is TRBV4-1 and J is TRBJ1-1; 8 bases match TRBD1. In germline, CDR1 is MGHRA, CDR2 YSYEKL. After removal of 4 bases from V and 7 bases from J, the junction contained 11 bases not matched to a gene. The CDR3 consists of 15 residues. The CDR3 reads CASSRSETGVIEAFF. The CDR3 DNA follows: TGCGCCAGCAGCCGATCCGAGACAGGGGTGATTGAAGCTTTCTTT.

The V gene is TRBV19, the J gene TRBJ2-2, with 10 bases lining up with TRBD2. Germline V gene lookup returns CDR1 LNHDA and CDR2 SQIVND (reference sequence). There are 16 residues in the CDR3. The V segment lost 6 bases and the J segment 12 bases; nucleotides outside the gene matches: 16. CDR3 nucleotide sequence: TGTGCCAGTAGGCGTTTAGCGGGGGGACTCCCGGCGCAGCTGTTTTTT. Its translation is CASRRLAGGLPAQLFF.